The 8 T cell receptor beta chains listed next were all sequenced from one sample in a study of blood T cell repertoires in COVID-19. The protocol was immunoSEQ multiplex PCR, while the TCRdb copy is restricted to in-frame clones and leaves out a portion. In the table there are about 200,000 clones, approximately 85% of which are singletons. Material: peripheral blood. Source of these receptors: a woman in her sixties or seventies with active or convalescent COVID-19.

This chain uses TRBV28 with TRBJ1-2, with D possibly TRBD1 on 5 matching bases. V was cut by 2 bases and J by 6 bases, with 10 bases left in between. The CDR3 has 13 residues. Germline lookup yields CDR1 MDHEN and CDR2 SYDVKM. CDR3 loop: CASSLKGYDGYTF. The CDR3 DNA follows: TGTGCCAGCAGTTTAAAGGGGTATGATGGCTACACCTTC.

Only one count was recorded for this clone. The rearrangement uses TRBV7-9 and TRBJ2-2; tentatively, D is TRBD1 (6 bases). This CDR3 is 13 amino acids long. V was shortened by 3 bases and J by 6 bases, with 8 bases between the two germline ends. Germline V gives CDR1 SEHNR, CDR2 FQNEAQ (reference sequence). The CDR3 loop reads CASSFTGSGELFF. CDR3 bases: TGTGCCAGCAGCTTTACAGGGTCCGGGGAGCTGTTTTTT.

This clone appeared a few times. J is TRBJ1-6 and V is TRBV5-1, with D unresolved. CDR3 length: 15 amino acids. CDR1 is SGHRS and CDR2 is YFSETQ in the germline V gene. V was trimmed by 4 bases and J by 8 bases, leaving 16 bases between them. CDR3 loop: CASSPEGTIDSPLHF. CDR3 nucleotides: TGCGCCAGCAGCCCAGAGGGTACGATCGATTCACCCCTCCACTTT. The complete variable domain, with remaining parts taken from reference TRBV5-1 and TRBJ1-6, reads KAGVTQTPRYLIKTRGQQVTLSCSPISGHRSVSWYQQTPGQGLQFLFEYFSETQRNKGNFPGRFSGRQFSNSRSEMNVSTLELGDSALYLCASSPEGTIDSPLHFGNGTRLTVT.

This rearrangement joins TRBV9 to TRBJ2-1; tentatively, D is TRBD2 (5 bases). Trimming took 0 bases from V and 4 from J, leaving 11 bases between them. The CDR3 sequence is 15 residues long. CDR1 SGDLS and CDR2 YYNGEE come from the germline V gene. Here the CDR3 reads CASSVVPSGYNEQFF. CDR3 coding DNA: TGTGCCAGCAGCGTAGTCCCGTCGGGGTACAATGAGCAGTTCTTC.

J is TRBJ2-7 and V is TRBV28; 7 bases align to TRBD1. CDR1 is MDHEN and CDR2 is SYDVKM in the germline V gene. CDR3 length equals 15 residues. The V segment lost 4 bases and the J segment 0 bases; nucleotides outside the gene matches: 6. CDR3 residues: CASSSLRGLSYEQYF. The CDR3, as DNA: TGTGCCAGCAGTTCGCTGAGGGGGCTCTCCTACGAGCAGTACTTC.

The chain carries TRBV18 and TRBJ2-7; 9 nucleotides line up with TRBD2. The CDR3 runs to 15 residues. J was trimmed by 4 bases and V by 3 bases; bases with no gene match: 7. Germline CDR1 KGHSH, CDR2 LQKENI. DNA for the CDR3: TGTGCCAGCTCACCCAGTGCGGGAGGGTGGTACGAGCAGTACTTC. It yields the protein CASSPSAGGWYEQYF. Complete variable domain (other parts from reference TRBV18 and TRBJ2-7): NAGVMQNPRHLVRRRGQEARLRCSPMKGHSHVYWYRQLPEEGLKFMVYLQKENIIDESGMPKERFSAEFPKEGPSILRIQQVVRGDSAAYFCASSPSAGGWYEQYFGPGTRLTVT.

This clone was picked up one time. This chain links TRBV7-3 with TRBJ2-1; 8 nucleotides line up with TRBD2. The CDR3 extends over 15 amino acids. V lost 2 bases to trimming and J lost 10 bases; unmatched junction nucleotides: 10. In germline, CDR1 is SGHTA, CDR2 FQGTGA. The CDR3 bases are TGTGCCAGCAGCTTAGATGGTAGCGGGGTATGGGAGCAGTTCTTC. Translation gives CASSLDGSGVWEQFF.

In this sample, this clone turned up once. The chain recombines TRBV18 with TRBJ2-7; 7 bases fit TRBD2. With V trimmed by 3 bases and J by 0 bases, 2 bases remained unmatched. CDR1 is KGHSH and CDR2 is LQKENI in the germline V gene. This CDR3 comprises 14 residues. The CDR3 here is CASSPSGGSYEQYF. For the CDR3, the DNA is TGTGCCAGCTCACCCTCGGGGGGCTCCTACGAGCAGTACTTC. The complete variable domain, with remaining parts taken from reference TRBV18 and TRBJ2-7, reads NAGVMQNPRHLVRRRGQEARLRCSPMKGHSHVYWYRQLPEEGLKFMVYLQKENIIDESGMPKERFSAEFPKEGPSILRIQQVVRGDSAAYFCASSPSGGSYEQYFGPGTRLTVT.